This T cell receptor (beta chain) was recorded in a study of blood T cell repertoires in COVID-19. Original handling: Amplified reference gene primers provided the basis for estimating nucleated cell counts. Using immunoSEQ multiplex PCR, the repertoire was profiled, and TCRdb retains in-frame clones only, with some absent. V and J calls and clone size are as listed in that table; D and trimming were resolved from the DNA. Among roughly 89,000 clones listed, less than 85% were seen once. Germline CDR1 SGHNT, CDR2 YYREEE (reference sequence). This CDR3 is built from 14 residues. Unmatched junction bases numbered 8, after V lost 7 bases and J lost 6 bases.

The source of this sequence is an older woman with acute or convalescent COVID-19. Sequencing was carried out using peripheral blood. This chain connects TRBV5-4 to TRBJ2-2; TRBD1 matches at 8 bases. CDR3 DNA sequence: TGTGCCAGCGCCGGGACAGGTAACCCCGGGGAGCTGTTTTTT. Its translation is CASAGTGNPGELFF.